This T cell receptor (beta chain) was documented in a study of Ad26.COV2.S vaccination and SARS-CoV-2 variants. As for treatment: about 20 received Ad26.COV2.S at low or high dose, single or two shots; 5 received placebo; per-sample allocation not given. Repertoires come from day 63 after the first vaccine or placebo injection. The repertoire was sequenced with immunoSEQ multiplex PCR; TCRdb's copy has only in-frame clones and lacks some. The sample lists some 250,000 clones, approximately 88% occurring once. The material sequenced was peripheral blood, taken in a trial of Ad26.COV2.S vaccine versus placebo. The sequence derives from a person aged 18 to 59 who received the Ad26.COV2.S COVID-19 vaccine or a placebo.

The CDR3 sequence is CASSSQRDRTSPLHF. DNA of the CDR3: TGTGCCAGCAGCTCCCAGCGGGACAGGACTTCACCCCTCCACTTT. The chain employs TRBV7-2 and TRBJ1-6; 8 bases are a match to TRBD1. The V and J ends lost 4 bases and 9 bases, in that order; junction bases with no gene match: 8. Germline CDR1 and CDR2: SGHTA and FQGNSA. The CDR3 is 15 amino acids.